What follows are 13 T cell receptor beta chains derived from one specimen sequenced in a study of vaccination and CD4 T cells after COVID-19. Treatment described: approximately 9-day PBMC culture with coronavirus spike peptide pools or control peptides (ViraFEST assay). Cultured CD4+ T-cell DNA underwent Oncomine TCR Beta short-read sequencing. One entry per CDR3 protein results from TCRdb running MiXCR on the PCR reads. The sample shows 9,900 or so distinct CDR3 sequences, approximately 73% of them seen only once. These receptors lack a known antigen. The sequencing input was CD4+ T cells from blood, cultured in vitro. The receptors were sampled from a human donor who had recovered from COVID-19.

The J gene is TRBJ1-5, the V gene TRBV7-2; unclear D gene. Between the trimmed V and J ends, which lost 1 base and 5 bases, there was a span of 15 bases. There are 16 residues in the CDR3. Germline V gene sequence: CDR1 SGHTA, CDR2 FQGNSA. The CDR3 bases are TGTGCCAGCAGCTTAGGGGCAGGACGTATCGATCAGCCCCAGCATTTT. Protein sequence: CASSLGAGRIDQPQHF.

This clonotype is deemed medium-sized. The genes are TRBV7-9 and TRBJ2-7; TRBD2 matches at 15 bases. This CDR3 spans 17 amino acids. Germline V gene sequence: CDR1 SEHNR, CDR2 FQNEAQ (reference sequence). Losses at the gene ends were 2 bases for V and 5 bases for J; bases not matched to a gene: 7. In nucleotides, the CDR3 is TGTGCCAGCAGCTTATGGACTAGCGGGAGGGCCGGGGACGAGCAGTACTTC. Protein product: CASSLWTSGRAGDEQYF.

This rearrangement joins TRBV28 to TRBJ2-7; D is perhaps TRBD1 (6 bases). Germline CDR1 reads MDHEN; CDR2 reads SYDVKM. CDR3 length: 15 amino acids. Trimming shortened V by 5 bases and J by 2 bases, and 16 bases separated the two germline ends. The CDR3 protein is CASSTGQLRAYEQYF. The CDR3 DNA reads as TGTGCCAGCAGTACCGGACAGTTACGCGCCTACGAGCAGTACTTC.

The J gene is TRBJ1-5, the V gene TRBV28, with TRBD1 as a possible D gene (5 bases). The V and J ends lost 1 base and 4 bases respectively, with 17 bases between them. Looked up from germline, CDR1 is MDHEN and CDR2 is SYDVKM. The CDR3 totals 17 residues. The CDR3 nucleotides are TGTGCCAGCAGTTTATTGGGACCAAGGGGTGGAAATCAGCCCCAGCATTTT. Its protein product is CASSLLGPRGGNQPQHF.

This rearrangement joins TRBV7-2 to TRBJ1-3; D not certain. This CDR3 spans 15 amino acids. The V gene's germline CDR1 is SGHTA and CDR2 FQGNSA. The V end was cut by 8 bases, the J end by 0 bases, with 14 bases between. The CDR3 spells CASGSYTLSGNTIYF. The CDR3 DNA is TGTGCCAGCGGGTCCTATACTCTCTCTGGAAACACCATATATTTT.

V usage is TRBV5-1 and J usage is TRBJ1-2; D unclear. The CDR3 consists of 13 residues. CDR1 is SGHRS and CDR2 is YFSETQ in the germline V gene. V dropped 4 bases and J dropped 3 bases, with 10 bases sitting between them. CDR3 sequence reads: CASSLDRDYGYTF. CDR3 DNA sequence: TGCGCCAGCAGCCTCGACCGAGACTATGGCTACACCTTC.

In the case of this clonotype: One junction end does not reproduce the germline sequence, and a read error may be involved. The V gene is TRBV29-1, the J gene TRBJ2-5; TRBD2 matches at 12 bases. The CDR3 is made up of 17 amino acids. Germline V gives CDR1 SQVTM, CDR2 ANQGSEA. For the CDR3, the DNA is TGCAGCGTCGAAGATCCTAAACTAGCGGGAGGCAAAGAGACCCAGTACTTC. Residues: CSVEDPKLAGGKETQYF.

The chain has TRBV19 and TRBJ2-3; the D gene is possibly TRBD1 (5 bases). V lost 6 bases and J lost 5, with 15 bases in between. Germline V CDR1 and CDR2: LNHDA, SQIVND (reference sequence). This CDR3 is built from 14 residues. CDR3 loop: CASRKGPTGDTQYF. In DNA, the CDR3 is TGTGCCAGTAGAAAGGGGCCGACGGGAGATACGCAGTATTTT.

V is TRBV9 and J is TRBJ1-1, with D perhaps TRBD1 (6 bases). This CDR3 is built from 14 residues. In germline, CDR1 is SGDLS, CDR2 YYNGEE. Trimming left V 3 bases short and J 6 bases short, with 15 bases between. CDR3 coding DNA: TGTGCCAGCAGCGGCCGACAGGCAGGGGCTGAAGCTTTCTTT. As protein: CASSGRQAGAEAFF. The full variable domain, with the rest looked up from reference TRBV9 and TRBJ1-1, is DSGVTQTPKHLITATGQRVTLRCSPRSGDLSVYWYQQSLDQGLQFLIQYYNGEERAKGNILERFSAQQFPDLHSELNLSSLELGDSALYFCASSGRQAGAEAFFGQGTRLTVV.

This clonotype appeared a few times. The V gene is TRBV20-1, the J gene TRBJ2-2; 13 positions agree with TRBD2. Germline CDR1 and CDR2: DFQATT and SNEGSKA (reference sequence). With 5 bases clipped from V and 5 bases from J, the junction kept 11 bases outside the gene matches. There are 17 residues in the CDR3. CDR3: CSASARTSGSWTGELFF. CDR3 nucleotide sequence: TGCAGTGCTTCCGCCCGGACTAGCGGGAGTTGGACCGGGGAGCTGTTTTTT.

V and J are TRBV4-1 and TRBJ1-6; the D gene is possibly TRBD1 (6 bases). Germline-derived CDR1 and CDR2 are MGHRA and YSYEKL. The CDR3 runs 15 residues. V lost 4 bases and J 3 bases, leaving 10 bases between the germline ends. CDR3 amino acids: CASSLGQYYNSPLHF. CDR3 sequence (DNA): TGCGCCAGCAGCCTTGGACAGTACTATAATTCACCCCTCCACTTT.

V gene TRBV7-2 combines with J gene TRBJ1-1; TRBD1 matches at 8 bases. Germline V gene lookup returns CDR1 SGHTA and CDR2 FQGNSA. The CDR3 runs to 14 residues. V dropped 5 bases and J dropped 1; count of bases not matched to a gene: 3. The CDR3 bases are TGTGCCAGCAGCACAGACAGGGGGAACACTGAAGCTTTCTTT. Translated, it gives CASSTDRGNTEAFF.

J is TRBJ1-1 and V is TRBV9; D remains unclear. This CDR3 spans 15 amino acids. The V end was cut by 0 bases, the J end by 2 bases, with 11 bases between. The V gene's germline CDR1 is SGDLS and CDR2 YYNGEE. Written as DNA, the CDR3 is TGTGCCAGCAGCGTAGCCCCGTTCCAAAACACTGAAGCTTTCTTT. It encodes CASSVAPFQNTEAFF.